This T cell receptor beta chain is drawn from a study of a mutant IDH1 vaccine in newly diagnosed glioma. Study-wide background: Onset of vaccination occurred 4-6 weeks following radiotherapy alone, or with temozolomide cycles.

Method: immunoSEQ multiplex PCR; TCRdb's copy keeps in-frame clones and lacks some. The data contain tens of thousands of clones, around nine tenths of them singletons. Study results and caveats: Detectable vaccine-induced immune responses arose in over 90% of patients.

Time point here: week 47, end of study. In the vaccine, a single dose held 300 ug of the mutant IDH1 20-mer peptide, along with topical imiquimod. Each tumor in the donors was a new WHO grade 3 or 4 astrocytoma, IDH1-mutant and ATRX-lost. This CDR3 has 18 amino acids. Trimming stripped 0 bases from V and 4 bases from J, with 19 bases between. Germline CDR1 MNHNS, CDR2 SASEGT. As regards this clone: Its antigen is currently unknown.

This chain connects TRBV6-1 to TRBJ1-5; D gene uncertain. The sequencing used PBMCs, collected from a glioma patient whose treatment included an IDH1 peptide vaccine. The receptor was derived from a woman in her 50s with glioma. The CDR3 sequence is CASSEAARVGRANQPQHF. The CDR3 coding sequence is TGTGCCAGCAGTGAAGCGGCGAGGGTGGGCAGAGCAAATCAGCCCCAGCATTTT.